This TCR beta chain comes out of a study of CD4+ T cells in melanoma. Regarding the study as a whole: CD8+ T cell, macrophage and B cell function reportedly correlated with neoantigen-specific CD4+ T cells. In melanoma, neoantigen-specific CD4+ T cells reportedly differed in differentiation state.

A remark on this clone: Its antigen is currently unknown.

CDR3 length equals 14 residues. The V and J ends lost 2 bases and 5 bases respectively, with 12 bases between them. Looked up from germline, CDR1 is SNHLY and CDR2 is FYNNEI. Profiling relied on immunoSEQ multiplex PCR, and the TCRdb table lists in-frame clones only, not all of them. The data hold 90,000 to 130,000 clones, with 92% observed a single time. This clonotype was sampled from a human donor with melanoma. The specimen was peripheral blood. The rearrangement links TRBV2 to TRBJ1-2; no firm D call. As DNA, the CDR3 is TGTGCCAGCAGTGAACCGGGCAGGCCGTATGGCTACACCTTC. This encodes CASSEPGRPYGYTF.